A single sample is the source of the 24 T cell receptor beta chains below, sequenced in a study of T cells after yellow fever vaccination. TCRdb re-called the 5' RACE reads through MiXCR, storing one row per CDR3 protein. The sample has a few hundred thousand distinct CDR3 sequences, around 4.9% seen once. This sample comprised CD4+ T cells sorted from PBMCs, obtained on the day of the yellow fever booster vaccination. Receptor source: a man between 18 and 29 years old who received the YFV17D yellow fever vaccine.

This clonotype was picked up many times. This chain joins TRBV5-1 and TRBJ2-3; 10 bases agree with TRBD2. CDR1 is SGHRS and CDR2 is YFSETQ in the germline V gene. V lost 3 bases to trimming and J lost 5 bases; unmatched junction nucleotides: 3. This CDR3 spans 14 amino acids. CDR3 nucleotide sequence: TGCGCCAGCAGCTGGAGCGGGGGGGAAGATACGCAGTATTTT. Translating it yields CASSWSGGEDTQYF.

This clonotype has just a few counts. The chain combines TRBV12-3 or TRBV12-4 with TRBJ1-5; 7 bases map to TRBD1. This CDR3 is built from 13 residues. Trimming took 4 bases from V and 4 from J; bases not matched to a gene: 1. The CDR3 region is CASSWGQNQPQHF. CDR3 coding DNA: TGTGCCAGCAGTTGGGGACAGAATCAGCCCCAGCATTTT.

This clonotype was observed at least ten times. The DNA for the CDR3 is TGTGCCAGCAGCTTAGCCCTAGCGGGGGCGTACAATGAGCAGTTCTTC. Amino acid sequence: CASSLALAGAYNEQFF. The gene calls are TRBV7-9 and TRBJ2-1; 10 nucleotides agree with TRBD2. Losses at the gene ends were 0 bases for V and 4 bases for J; bases not matched to a gene: 3. The germline gives CDR1 SEHNR, CDR2 FQNEAQ (reference sequence). This CDR3 is built from 16 residues.

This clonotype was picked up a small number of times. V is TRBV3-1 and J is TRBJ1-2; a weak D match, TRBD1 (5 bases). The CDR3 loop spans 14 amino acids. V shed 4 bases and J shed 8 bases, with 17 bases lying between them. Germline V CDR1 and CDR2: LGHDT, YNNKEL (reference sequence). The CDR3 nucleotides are TGTGCCAGCAGCCCCGCGGCTGGGGCGCGGGGCTACACCTTC. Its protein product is CASSPAAGARGYTF.

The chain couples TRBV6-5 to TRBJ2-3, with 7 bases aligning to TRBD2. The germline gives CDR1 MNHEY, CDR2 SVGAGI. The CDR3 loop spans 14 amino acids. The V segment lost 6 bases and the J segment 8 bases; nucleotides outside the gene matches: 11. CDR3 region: CASRPSRLAPTQYF. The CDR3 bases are TGTGCCAGCAGGCCCTCCCGACTAGCCCCTACGCAGTATTTT.

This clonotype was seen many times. CDR3 nucleotides: TGTGCCAGCAGCCCAGGGTGGCGGGGGGGAGGAGATACGCAGTATTTT. The encoded protein is CASSPGWRGGGDTQYF. The chain couples TRBV7-2 to TRBJ2-3, with 9 bases aligning to TRBD2. CDR3 size: 16 residues. V shed 5 bases and J 5 bases; nucleotides not matched to a gene: 11. The germline CDR1 and CDR2 sequences are SGHTA and FQGNSA.

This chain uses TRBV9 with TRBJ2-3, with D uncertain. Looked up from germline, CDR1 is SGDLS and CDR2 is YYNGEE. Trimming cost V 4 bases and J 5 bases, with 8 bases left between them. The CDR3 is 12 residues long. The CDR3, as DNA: TGTGCCAGCAGCCCTGAAGTAGATACGCAGTATTTT. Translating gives CASSPEVDTQYF.

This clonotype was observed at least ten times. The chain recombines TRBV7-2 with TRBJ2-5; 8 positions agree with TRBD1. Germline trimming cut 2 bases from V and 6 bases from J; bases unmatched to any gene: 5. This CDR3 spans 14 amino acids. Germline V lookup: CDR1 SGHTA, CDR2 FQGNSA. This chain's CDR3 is CASSLWRTGQTQYF. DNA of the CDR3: TGTGCCAGCAGCTTATGGCGGACAGGGCAGACCCAGTACTTC.

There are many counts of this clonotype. The CDR3 protein is CATSRTPEYEQYF. CDR3 nucleotides: TGTGCCACCTCCCGGACTCCAGAATACGAGCAGTACTTC. The chain is built from TRBV7-2 and TRBJ2-7; the D gene is possibly TRBD2 (5 bases). Trimming removed 10 bases at V and 4 bases at J, with 17 bases between. This CDR3 region has 13 residues. Germline CDR1 and CDR2: SGHTA and FQGNSA.

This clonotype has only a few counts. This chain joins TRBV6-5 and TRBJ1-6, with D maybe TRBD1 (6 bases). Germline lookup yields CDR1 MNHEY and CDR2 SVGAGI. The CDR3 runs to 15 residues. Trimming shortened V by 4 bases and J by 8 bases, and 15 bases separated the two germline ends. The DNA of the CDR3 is TGTGCCAGCAGTTCTCAGGGGACGGGCTATTCACCCCTCCACTTT. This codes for CASSSQGTGYSPLHF.

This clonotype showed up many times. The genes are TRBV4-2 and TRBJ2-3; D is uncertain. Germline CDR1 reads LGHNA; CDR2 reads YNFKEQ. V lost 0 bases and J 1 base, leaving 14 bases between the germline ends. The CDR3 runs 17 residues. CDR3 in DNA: TGTGCCAGCAGCCAAGACTTTCGGCAGGCGGGCACAGATACGCAGTATTTT. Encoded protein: CASSQDFRQAGTDTQYF.

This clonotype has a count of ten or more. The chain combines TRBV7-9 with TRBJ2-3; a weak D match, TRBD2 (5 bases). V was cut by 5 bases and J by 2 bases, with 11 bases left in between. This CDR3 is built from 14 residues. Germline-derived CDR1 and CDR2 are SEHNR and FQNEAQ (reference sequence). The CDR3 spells CASSPLGVTDTQYF. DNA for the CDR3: TGTGCCAGCAGCCCCCTGGGAGTCACAGATACGCAGTATTTT.

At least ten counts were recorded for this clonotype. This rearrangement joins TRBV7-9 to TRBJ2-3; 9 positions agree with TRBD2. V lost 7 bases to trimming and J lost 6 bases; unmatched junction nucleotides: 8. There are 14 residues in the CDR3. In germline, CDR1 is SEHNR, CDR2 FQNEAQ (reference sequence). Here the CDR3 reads CASTRLAVRDTQYF. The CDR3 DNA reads TGTGCCAGCACCCGACTAGCGGTCCGGGATACGCAGTATTTT. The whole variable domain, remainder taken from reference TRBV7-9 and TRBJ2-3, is DTGVSQNPRHKITKRGQNVTFRCDPISEHNRLYWYRQTLGQGPEFLTYFQNEAQLEKSRLLSDRFSAERPKGSFSTLEIQRTEQGDSAMYLCASTRLAVRDTQYFGPGTRLTVL.

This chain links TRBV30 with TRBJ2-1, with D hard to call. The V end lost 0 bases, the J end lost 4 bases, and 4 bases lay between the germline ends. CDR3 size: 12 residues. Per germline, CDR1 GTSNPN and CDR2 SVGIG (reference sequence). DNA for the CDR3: TGTGCCTGGAGTGTAAGTTACAATGAGCAGTTCTTC. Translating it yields CAWSVSYNEQFF.

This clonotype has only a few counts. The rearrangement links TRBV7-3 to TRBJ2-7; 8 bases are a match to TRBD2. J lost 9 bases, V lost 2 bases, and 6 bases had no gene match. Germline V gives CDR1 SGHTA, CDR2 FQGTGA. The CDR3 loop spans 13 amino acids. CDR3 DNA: TGTGCCAGCAGCTTAGAACCAGCGGGGGTGCAGTACGTC. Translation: CASSLEPAGVQYV.

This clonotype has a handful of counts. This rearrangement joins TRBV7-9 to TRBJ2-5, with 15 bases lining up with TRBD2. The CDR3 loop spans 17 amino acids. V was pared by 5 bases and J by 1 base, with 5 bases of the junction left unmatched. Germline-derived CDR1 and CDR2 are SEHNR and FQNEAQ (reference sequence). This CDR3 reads CASSKPGLAGGQETQYF. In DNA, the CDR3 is TGTGCCAGCAGCAAGCCGGGACTAGCGGGGGGCCAAGAGACCCAGTACTTC.

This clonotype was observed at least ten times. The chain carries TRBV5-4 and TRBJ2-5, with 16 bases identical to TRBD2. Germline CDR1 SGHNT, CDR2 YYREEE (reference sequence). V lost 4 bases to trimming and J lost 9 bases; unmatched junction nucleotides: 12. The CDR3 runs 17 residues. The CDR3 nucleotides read TGTGCCAGCAGCGGGGGACTAGCGGGGGGGCCCGGGAAGGCCCAGTACTTC. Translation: CASSGGLAGGPGKAQYF.

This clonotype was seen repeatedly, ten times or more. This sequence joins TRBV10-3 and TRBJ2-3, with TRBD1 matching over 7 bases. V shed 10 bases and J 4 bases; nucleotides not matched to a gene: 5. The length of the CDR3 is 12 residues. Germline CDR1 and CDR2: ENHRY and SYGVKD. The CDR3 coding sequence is TGTGCCAGTGGACAGGTTGCAGATACGCAGTATTTT. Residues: CASGQVADTQYF.

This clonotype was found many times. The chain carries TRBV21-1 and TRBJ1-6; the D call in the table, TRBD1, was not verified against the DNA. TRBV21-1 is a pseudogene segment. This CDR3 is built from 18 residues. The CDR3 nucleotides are TGTGCCAGCAGCAAAGTGGGGGTACTGAGCTCCTATAATTCACCCCTCCACTTT. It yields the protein CASSKVGVLSSYNSPLHF.

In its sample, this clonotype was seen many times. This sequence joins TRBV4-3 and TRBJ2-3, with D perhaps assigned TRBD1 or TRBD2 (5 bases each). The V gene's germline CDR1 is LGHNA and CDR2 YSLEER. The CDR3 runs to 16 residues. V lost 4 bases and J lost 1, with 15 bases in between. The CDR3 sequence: CASSPDPRGRTDTQYF. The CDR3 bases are TGCGCCAGCAGCCCAGACCCGAGGGGCCGCACAGATACGCAGTATTTT.

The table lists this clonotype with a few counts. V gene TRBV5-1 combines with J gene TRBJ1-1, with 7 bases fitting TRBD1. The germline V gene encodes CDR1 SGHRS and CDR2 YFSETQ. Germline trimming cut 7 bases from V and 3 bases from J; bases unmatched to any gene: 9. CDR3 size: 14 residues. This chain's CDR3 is CASGPTGAHTEAFF. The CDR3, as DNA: TGCGCCAGCGGCCCAACAGGGGCGCACACTGAAGCTTTCTTT.

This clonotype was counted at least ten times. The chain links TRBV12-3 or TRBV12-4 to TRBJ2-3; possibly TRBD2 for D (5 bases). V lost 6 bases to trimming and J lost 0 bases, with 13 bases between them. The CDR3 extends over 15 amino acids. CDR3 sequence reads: CASSPEDFSTDTQYF. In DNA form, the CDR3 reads TGTGCCAGCAGCCCAGAGGACTTTAGCACAGATACGCAGTATTTT.

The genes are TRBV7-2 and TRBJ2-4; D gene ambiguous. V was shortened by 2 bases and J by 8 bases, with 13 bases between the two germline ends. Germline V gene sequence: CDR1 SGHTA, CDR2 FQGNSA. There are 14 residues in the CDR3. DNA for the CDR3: TGTGCCAGCAGCTTACTGGGTGGTTCAGACATTCAGTACTTC. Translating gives CASSLLGGSDIQYF.

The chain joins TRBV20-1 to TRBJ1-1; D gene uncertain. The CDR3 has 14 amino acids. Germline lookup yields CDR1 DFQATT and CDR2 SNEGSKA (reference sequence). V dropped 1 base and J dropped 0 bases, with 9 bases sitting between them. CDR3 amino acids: CSARVWGVNTEAFF. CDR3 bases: TGCAGTGCTAGAGTTTGGGGTGTGAACACTGAAGCTTTCTTT.